The source of this TCR beta chain is a study of T cells in Graves' hyperthyroidism and ophthalmopathy. Amplification of TCR beta CDR3 regions was performed using RNA transcripts as template. Initially, a first-round RT-PCR of the TCR CDR3 employed the HTBI primer set. Using its own MiXCR run on the multiplex PCR reads, TCRdb lists one record per CDR3 protein. The table lists some 760,000 distinct CDR3 sequences, 13% to 15% of them singletons. This clonotype originated in a woman under 30 with Graves' hyperthyroidism. The specimen was blood.

The CDR3 DNA follows: TGTGCCAGCAGACTAGCGGAAGGGACTTTCTTC. Protein: CASRLAEGTFF. The V and J genes are TRBV6-1 and TRBJ2-1, with 8 positions matching TRBD2. The length of the CDR3 is 11 residues. The ends lost 6 bases at V and 16 bases at J; junction bases unmatched: 8. The germline CDR1 and CDR2 sequences are MNHNS and SASEGT.